The 10 T cell receptor beta chains presented below share a single source sample, sequenced in a study of cytomegalovirus exposure and HLA in healthy donors. 60 Vbeta and 13 Jbeta primers were used in PCR. This table comes from immunoSEQ multiplex PCR, and its TCRdb copy is limited to in-frame clones, with some not included. The repertoire has about 200,000 clones, over 60% of them found once; the top ten carry around 15%. The source material was PBMCs. These TCRs come from a man between 35 and 55 years old in good health and CMV-seronegative.

This sequence joins TRBV6-5 and TRBJ2-7, with 11 bases matching TRBD2. The CDR3 is 15 residues long. Unmatched junction bases numbered 6, after V lost 7 bases and J lost 1 base. Germline CDR1 MNHEY, CDR2 SVGAGI. DNA for the CDR3: TGTGCCAGCAATCCCGGGACTAGCGGTTCCTACGAGCAGTACTTC. It codes for CASNPGTSGSYEQYF.

This clone was seen once. This chain links TRBV7-2 with TRBJ2-7; 8 positions agree with TRBD2. The CDR3 sequence is 14 residues long. Germline V gene lookup returns CDR1 SGHTA and CDR2 FQGNSA. J gave up 6 bases and V 4 bases, and 8 bases lay outside the gene matches. CDR3 nucleotides: TGTGCCAGCAGCTCCGGGGGGGCCTTTGGCGAGCAGTACTTC. Protein sequence: CASSSGGAFGEQYF.

The rearrangement links TRBV28 to TRBJ1-5, with 7 bases that match TRBD1. Germline trimming cut 8 bases from V and 1 base from J; bases unmatched to any gene: 5. Germline V lookup: CDR1 MDHEN, CDR2 SYDVKM. The CDR3 totals 14 residues. CDR3 sequence: CASGQGGSNQPQHF. DNA for the CDR3: TGTGCCAGCGGTCAGGGGGGAAGCAATCAGCCCCAGCATTTT.

The rearrangement links TRBV5-6 to TRBJ2-3; TRBD2 is a possible D gene (6 bases). Germline CDR1 SGHDT, CDR2 YYEEEE. Trimming cost V 4 bases and J 4 bases, with 13 bases left between them. CDR3 size: 14 residues. CDR3 bases: TGTGCCAGCAGCCCTGTCGGGGAGGCAGATACGCAGTATTTT. This codes for CASSPVGEADTQYF. The full variable domain, its missing parts supplied by reference TRBV5-6 and TRBJ2-3, is DAGVTQSPTHLIKTRGQQVTLRCSPKSGHDTVSWYQQALGQGPQFIFQYYEEEERQRGNFPDRFSGHQFPNYSSELNVNALLLGDSALYLCASSPVGEADTQYFGPGTRLTVL.

The gene calls are TRBV14 and TRBJ1-2; a weak D match, TRBD1 (5 bases). The V gene's germline CDR1 is SGHDN and CDR2 FVKESK. The CDR3 contains 15 residues. V dropped 4 bases and J dropped 5 bases, with 17 bases sitting between them. CDR3 bases: TGTGCCAGCAGCCTTCGGGACTCCAGGACGTATGGCTACACCTTC. Its translation is CASSLRDSRTYGYTF.

The chain combines TRBV19 with TRBJ2-5, with TRBD1 matching 8 bases. With V trimmed by 4 bases and J by 4 bases, 11 bases remained unmatched. This CDR3 is built from 16 residues. In germline, CDR1 is LNHDA, CDR2 SQIVND (reference sequence). The CDR3 DNA follows: TGTGCCAGTAGTAGGACCGGCAGGGGGCCGGGAGAGACCCAGTACTTC. Its protein product is CASSRTGRGPGETQYF.

CDR3 coding DNA: TGTGCCAGCAGCCTCACTCGCCCCCCCGATGAGCAGTTCTTC. This sequence encodes CASSLTRPPDEQFF. V is TRBV13 and J is TRBJ2-1; D is ambiguous. Germline V gene sequence: CDR1 PRHDT, CDR2 FYEKMQ (reference sequence). V was clipped by 5 bases and J by 8 bases, with 16 bases between them. This CDR3 is built from 14 residues. The full variable domain, its missing parts supplied by reference TRBV13 and TRBJ2-1, is AAGVIQSPRHLIKEKRETATLKCYPIPRHDTVYWYQQGPGQDPQFLISFYEKMQSDKGSIPDRFSAQQFSDYHSELNMSSLELGDSALYFCASSLTRPPDEQFFGPGTRLTVL.

V usage is TRBV4-1 and J usage is TRBJ2-7; maybe TRBD1 (6 bases). Trimming cost V 1 base and J 0 bases, with 13 bases left between them. Germline V gene sequence: CDR1 MGHRA, CDR2 YSYEKL. CDR3 length equals 16 residues. The CDR3 DNA reads as TGCGCCAGCAGCCAAGTGGCAGGGGCCAACTCCTACGAGCAGTACTTC. It is translated as CASSQVAGANSYEQYF.

Only one count was recorded for this clone. The chain has TRBV7-9 and TRBJ2-7; TRBD1 might be the D (5 bases). V was trimmed by 10 bases and J by 0 bases, leaving 10 bases between them. Germline-derived CDR1 and CDR2 are SEHNR and FQNEAQ (reference sequence). This CDR3 has 12 amino acids. The CDR3 DNA reads TGTGCCACAAGGGGCGACTCCTACGAGCAGTACTTC. Amino acid sequence: CATRGDSYEQYF.

The count of this clone is one. V is TRBV16 and J is TRBJ2-1; D perhaps matches TRBD1 (5 bases). The ends were cut back, 0 bases at V and 3 bases at J, with 9 bases in the middle. Germline V gene lookup returns CDR1 KGHSY and CDR2 FQNENV. The CDR3 covers 15 residues. CDR3 amino acids: CASSQSRVRYNEQFF. CDR3 coding DNA: TGTGCCAGCAGCCAATCCAGGGTGCGCTACAATGAGCAGTTCTTC.